These 13 T cell receptor beta chains were all obtained from the same sample, sequenced in a study of shared clonotypes between healthy human individuals. The assay was immunoSEQ multiplex PCR, and TCRdb's table has in-frame clones only and misses some. The data hold fewer than 500,000 clones, with approximately 79% observed a single time. The specimen sequenced was PBMCs. The receptor source for this set is a woman aged 40 to 49 in good health. Some clones in this sample may be carry-over from other donors' samples.

This clone has a handful of counts. Germline is not matched at one junction end, which may reflect a read error. This chain links TRBV7-7 with TRBJ2-1; 12 positions agree with TRBD1. From germline, CDR1 is SSHAT and CDR2 FNYEAQ (reference sequence). There are 15 residues in the CDR3. The CDR3 reads CASSKGQGALDEQFF. The CDR3 bases are TGTGCTAGCAGCAAGGGACAGGGGGCCCTTGATGAGCAGTTCTTC.

This rearrangement joins TRBV9 to TRBJ1-2; 7 bases match TRBD1. V shed 0 bases, J shed 5 bases, and the junction held 1 base outside the gene matches. Per germline, CDR1 SGDLS and CDR2 YYNGEE. This CDR3 comprises 13 residues. This chain's CDR3 is CASSVEQGYGYTF. CDR3 DNA: TGTGCCAGCAGCGTAGAACAGGGGTATGGCTACACCTTC.

The chain combines TRBV7-3 with TRBJ1-1; D is uncertain. The CDR3 consists of 13 residues. The germline gives CDR1 SGHTA, CDR2 FQGTGA. V was trimmed by 5 bases and J by 10 bases, leaving 17 bases between them. The CDR3 here is CASSPNFIDPAFF. The CDR3 coding sequence is TGTGCCAGCAGCCCGAACTTTATTGACCCAGCTTTCTTT.

V usage is TRBV7-2 and J usage is TRBJ2-7; 9 bases fit TRBD2. J was trimmed by 4 bases and V by 8 bases; bases with no gene match: 9. The CDR3 runs 14 residues. The germline CDR1 and CDR2 sequences are SGHTA and FQGNSA. The CDR3 here is CASGMTSGLYEQYF. The CDR3, as DNA: TGTGCCAGCGGAATGACTAGCGGACTGTACGAGCAGTACTTC.

J is TRBJ2-7 and V is TRBV11-3; D call uncertain. The CDR3 consists of 13 residues. The germline gives CDR1 SGHNT, CDR2 YENEEA. Trimming removed 1 base at V and 3 bases at J, with 7 bases between. For the CDR3, the DNA is TGTGCCAGCAGCTTAGGTGGGGTCTACGAGCAGTACTTC. As protein: CASSLGGVYEQYF. The entire variable domain, with the rest obtained from reference TRBV11-3 and TRBJ2-7, is as follows: EAGVVQSPRYKIIEKKQPVAFWCNPISGHNTLYWYLQNLGQGPELLIRYENEEAVDDSQLPKDRFSAERLKGVDSTLKIQPAELGDSAVYLCASSLGGVYEQYFGPGTRLTVT.

The CDR3 bases are TGTGCCAGCAGCCGACTAGCGGGGGGATCATTTGGAGATACGCAGTATTTT. Protein product: CASSRLAGGSFGDTQYF. The genes are TRBV14 and TRBJ2-3; TRBD2 matches at 13 bases. Germline V gene lookup returns CDR1 SGHDN and CDR2 FVKESK. Trimming cost V 4 bases and J 5 bases; bases outside gene matches: 9. The CDR3 spans 17 residues.

CDR3 sequence: CATSRLLGGAETQYF. CDR3 bases: TGTGCCACCAGCAGATTGTTAGGGGGCGCGGAGACCCAGTACTTC. The chain employs TRBV15 and TRBJ2-5; 7 bases agree with TRBD1. CDR3 length: 15 residues. Germline CDR1 LNHNV, CDR2 YYDKDF (reference sequence). With 2 bases clipped from V and 5 bases from J, the junction kept 8 bases outside the gene matches.

This chain uses TRBV28 with TRBJ2-3; a weak D match, TRBD1 (7 bases). With 8 bases removed from V and 4 bases from J, the gap between germline ends came to 16 bases. Germline loops: CDR1 MDHEN, CDR2 SYDVKM. The CDR3 sequence is 14 residues long. In nucleotides, the CDR3 is TGTGCCAGCCGCTTCCAGGGGGGCGCAGATACGCAGTATTTT. Protein sequence: CASRFQGGADTQYF. Together with reference TRBV28 and TRBJ2-3, the CDR3 gives the full variable domain: DVKVTQSSRYLVKRTGEKVFLECVQDMDHENMFWYRQDPGLGLRLIYFSYDVKMKEKGDIPEGYSVSREKKERFSLILESASTNQTSMYLCASRFQGGADTQYFGPGTRLTVL.

This sequence joins TRBV4-1 and TRBJ2-5; TRBD2 aligns across 9 bases. CDR1 MGHRA and CDR2 YSYEKL come from the germline V gene. V was pared by 6 bases and J by 5 bases, with 10 bases of the junction left unmatched. CDR3 size: 15 residues. The CDR3 coding sequence is TGCGCCAGCAGGTCGACTAGCGGCCCGGGGGAGACCCAGTACTTC. Translating gives CASRSTSGPGETQYF.

V usage is TRBV19 and J usage is TRBJ2-7; D unclear. V was pared by 3 bases and J by 1 base, with 7 bases between. Germline V lookup: CDR1 LNHDA, CDR2 SQIVND (reference sequence). The CDR3 consists of 13 residues. Here the CDR3 reads CASSISGSYEQYF. The CDR3 DNA follows: TGTGCCAGTAGTATTAGTGGTTCCTACGAGCAGTACTTC. The entire variable domain, with the rest obtained from reference TRBV19 and TRBJ2-7, is as follows: DGGITQSPKYLFRKEGQNVTLSCEQNLNHDAMYWYRQDPGQGLRLIYYSQIVNDFQKGDIAEGYSVSREKKESFPLTVTSAQKNPTAFYLCASSISGSYEQYFGPGTRLTVT.

This rearrangement joins TRBV10-3 to TRBJ1-2; D perhaps matches TRBD1 (6 bases). The length of the CDR3 is 15 residues. V dropped 5 bases and J dropped 5 bases, with 18 bases sitting between them. The germline gives CDR1 ENHRY, CDR2 SYGVKD. DNA for the CDR3: TGTGCCATCAGTTCAGCGACAGGCCTCCTGTATGGCTACACCTTC. It codes for CAISSATGLLYGYTF.

This chain joins TRBV27 and TRBJ1-1; D not resolved. This CDR3 has 14 amino acids. Germline V CDR1 and CDR2: MNHEY, SMNVEV (reference sequence). Trimming took 7 bases from V and 3 from J, leaving 15 bases between them. This CDR3 is CASISRELDTEAFF. The CDR3 DNA reads TGTGCCAGCATTTCCCGGGAGTTGGACACTGAAGCTTTCTTT.

This clone was found a few times. The chain recombines TRBV4-1 with TRBJ1-1; no reliable D call. The CDR3 runs 13 residues. CDR1 is MGHRA and CDR2 is YSYEKL in the germline V gene. Trimming took off 4 bases at V and 1 base at J, with 7 bases between the two ends. The CDR3 DNA follows: TGCGCCAGCAGCCGGACGGAGAACACTGAAGCTTTCTTT. This codes for CASSRTENTEAFF.